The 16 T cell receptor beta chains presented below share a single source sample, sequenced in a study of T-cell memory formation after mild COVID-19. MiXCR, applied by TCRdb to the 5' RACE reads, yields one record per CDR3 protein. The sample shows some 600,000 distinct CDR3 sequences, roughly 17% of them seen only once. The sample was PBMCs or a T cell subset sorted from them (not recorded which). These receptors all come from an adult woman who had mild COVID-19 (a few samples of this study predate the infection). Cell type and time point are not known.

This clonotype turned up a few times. This CDR3 reads CASRMEQAANYGYTF. CDR3 bases: TGCGCCAGCAGAATGGAACAGGCCGCTAACTATGGCTACACCTTC. V is TRBV5-1 and J is TRBJ1-2; D possibly corresponds to TRBD1 (5 bases). The V gene lost 5 bases and the J gene lost 0 bases, with 14 bases spanning the gap. Per the germline V gene, CDR1 is SGHRS and CDR2 is YFSETQ. The CDR3 extends over 15 amino acids.

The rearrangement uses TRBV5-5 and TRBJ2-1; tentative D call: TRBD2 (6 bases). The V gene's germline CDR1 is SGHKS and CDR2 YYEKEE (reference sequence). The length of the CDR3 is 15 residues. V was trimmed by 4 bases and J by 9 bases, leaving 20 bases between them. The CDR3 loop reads CASSPLGGLVSEQFF. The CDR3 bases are TGTGCCAGCAGCCCGCTGGGGGGTCTCGTGAGTGAGCAGTTCTTC.

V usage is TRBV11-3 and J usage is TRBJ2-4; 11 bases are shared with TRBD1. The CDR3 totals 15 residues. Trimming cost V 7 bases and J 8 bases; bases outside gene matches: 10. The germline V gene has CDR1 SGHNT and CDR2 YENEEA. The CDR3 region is CASTPHGQGAYIQYF. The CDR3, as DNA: TGTGCCAGCACCCCTCATGGACAGGGGGCCTACATTCAGTACTTC.

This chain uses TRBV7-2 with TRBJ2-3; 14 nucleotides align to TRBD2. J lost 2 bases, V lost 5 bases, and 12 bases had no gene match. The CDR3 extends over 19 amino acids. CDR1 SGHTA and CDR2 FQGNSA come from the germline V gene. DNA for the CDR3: TGTGCCAGCAGCGATCGGACTAGCGGGAGGAACCCCTCCACAGATACGCAGTATTTT. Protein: CASSDRTSGRNPSTDTQYF.

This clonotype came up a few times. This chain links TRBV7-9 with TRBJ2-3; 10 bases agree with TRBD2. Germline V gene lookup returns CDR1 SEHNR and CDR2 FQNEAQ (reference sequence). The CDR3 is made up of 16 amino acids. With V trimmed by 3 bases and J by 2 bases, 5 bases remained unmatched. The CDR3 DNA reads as TGTGCCAGCAGCTTGAATCTAGCGGGAGCCACAGATACGCAGTATTTT. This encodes CASSLNLAGATDTQYF.

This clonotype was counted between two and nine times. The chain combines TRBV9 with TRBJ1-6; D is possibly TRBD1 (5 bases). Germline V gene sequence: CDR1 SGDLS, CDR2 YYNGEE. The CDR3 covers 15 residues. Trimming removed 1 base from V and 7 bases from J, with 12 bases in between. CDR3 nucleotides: TGTGCCAGCAGCGTATCCGGGACGGACAATTCACCCCTCCACTTT. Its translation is CASSVSGTDNSPLHF.

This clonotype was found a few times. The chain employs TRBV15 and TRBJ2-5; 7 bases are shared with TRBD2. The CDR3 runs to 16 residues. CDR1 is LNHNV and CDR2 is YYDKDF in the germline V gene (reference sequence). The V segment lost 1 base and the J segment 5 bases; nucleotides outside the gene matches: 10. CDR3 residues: CATSRGLAVIYETQYF. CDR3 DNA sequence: TGTGCCACCAGCAGAGGTCTAGCGGTTATTTACGAGACCCAGTACTTC. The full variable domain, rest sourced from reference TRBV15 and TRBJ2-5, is DAMVIQNPRYQVTQFGKPVTLSCSQTLNHNVMYWYQQKSSQAPKLLFHYYDKDFNNEADTPDNFQSRRPNTSFCFLDIRSPGLGDTAMYLCATSRGLAVIYETQYFGPGTRLLVL.

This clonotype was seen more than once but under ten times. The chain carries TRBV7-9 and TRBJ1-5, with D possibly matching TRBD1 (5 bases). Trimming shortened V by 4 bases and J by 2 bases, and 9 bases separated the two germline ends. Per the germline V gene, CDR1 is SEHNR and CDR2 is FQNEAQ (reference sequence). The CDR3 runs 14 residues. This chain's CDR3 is CASSSGWGNQPQHF. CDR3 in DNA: TGTGCCAGCAGCTCAGGGTGGGGCAATCAGCCCCAGCATTTT.

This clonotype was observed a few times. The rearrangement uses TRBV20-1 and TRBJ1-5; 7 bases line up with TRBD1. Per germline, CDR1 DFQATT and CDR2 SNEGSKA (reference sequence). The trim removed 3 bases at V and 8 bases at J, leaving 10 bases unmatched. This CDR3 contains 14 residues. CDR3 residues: CSASRGDTGKPQHF. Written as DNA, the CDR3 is TGCAGTGCTAGCAGGGGGGATACGGGAAAGCCCCAGCATTTT.

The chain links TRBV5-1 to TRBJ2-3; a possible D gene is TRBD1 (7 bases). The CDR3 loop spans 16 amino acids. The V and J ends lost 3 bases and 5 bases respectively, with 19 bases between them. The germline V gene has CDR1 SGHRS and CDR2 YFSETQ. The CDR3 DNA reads TGCGCCAGCAGCTCACAAGGAGGGGGCACCTTAGATACGCAGTATTTT. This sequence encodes CASSSQGGGTLDTQYF. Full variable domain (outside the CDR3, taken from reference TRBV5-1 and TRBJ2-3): KAGVTQTPRYLIKTRGQQVTLSCSPISGHRSVSWYQQTPGQGLQFLFEYFSETQRNKGNFPGRFSGRQFSNSRSEMNVSTLELGDSALYLCASSSQGGGTLDTQYFGPGTRLTVL.

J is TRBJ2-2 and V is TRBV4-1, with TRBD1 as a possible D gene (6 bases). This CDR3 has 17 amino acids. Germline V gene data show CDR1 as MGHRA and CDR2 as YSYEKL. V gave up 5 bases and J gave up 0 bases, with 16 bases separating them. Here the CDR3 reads CASSLGRGSTNTGELFF. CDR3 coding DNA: TGCGCCAGCAGCTTAGGCAGGGGCAGCACGAACACCGGGGAGCTGTTTTTT.

CDR3 DNA sequence: TGTGCCAGCAGCTTGGGGACAGGGATAGATACGCAGTATTTT. Protein product: CASSLGTGIDTQYF. The V call is TRBV5-6, the J call TRBJ2-3; TRBD1 matches 8 bases. J gave up 5 bases and V 0 bases, and 2 bases lay outside the gene matches. The CDR3 extends over 14 amino acids. Germline-derived CDR1 and CDR2 are SGHDT and YYEEEE.

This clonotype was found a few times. CDR3 sequence: CASSPASGIYEQYF. The CDR3 DNA follows: TGTGCCAGCAGCCCTGCCAGTGGGATCTACGAGCAGTACTTC. The chain joins TRBV5-6 to TRBJ2-7; no reliable D call. There are 14 residues in the CDR3. V was shortened by 4 bases and J by 3 bases, with 14 bases between the two germline ends. Germline V gene sequence: CDR1 SGHDT, CDR2 YYEEEE.

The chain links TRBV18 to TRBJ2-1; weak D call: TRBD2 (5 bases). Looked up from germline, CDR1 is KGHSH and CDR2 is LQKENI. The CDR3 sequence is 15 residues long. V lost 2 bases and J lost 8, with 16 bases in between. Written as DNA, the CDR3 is TGTGCCAGCTCACCAGGATACCTCGAGGGAGATGAGCAGTTCTTC. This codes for CASSPGYLEGDEQFF.

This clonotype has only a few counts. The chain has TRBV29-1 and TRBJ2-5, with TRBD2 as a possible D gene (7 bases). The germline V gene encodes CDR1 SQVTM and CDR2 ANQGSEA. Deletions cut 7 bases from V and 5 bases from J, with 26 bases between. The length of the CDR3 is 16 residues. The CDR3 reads CSGAHNRVLGGETQYF. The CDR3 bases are TGCAGCGGAGCGCATAACAGGGTCTTGGGAGGGGAGACCCAGTACTTC. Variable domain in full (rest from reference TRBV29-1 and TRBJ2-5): SAVISQKPSRDICQRGTSLTIQCQVDSQVTMMFWYRQQPGQSLTLIATANQGSEATYESGFVIDKFPISRPNLTFSTLTVSNMSPEDSSIYLCSGAHNRVLGGETQYFGPGTRLLVL.

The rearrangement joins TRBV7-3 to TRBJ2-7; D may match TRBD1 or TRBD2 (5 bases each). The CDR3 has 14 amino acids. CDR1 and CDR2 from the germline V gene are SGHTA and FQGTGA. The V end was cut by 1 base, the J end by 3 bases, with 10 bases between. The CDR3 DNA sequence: TGTGCCAGCAGCTTAAAAGGGACCGGCTACGAGCAGTACTTC. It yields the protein CASSLKGTGYEQYF.